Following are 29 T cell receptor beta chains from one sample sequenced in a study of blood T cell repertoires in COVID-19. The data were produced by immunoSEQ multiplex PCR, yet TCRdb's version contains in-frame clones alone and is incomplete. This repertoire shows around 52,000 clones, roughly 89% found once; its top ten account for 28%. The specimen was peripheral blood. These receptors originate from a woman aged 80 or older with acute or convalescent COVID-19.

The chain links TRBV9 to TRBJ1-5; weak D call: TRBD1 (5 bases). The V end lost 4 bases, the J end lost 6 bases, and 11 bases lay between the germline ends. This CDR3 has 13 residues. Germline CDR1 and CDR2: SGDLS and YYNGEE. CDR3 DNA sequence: TGTGCCAGCAGCCAAGGGGCTGTTCAGCCCCAGCATTTT. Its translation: CASSQGAVQPQHF.

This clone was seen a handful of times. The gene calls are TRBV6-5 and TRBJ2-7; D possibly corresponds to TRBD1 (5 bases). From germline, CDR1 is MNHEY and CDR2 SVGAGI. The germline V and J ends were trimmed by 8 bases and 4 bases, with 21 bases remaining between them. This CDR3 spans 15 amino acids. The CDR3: CASQNLRPGLYEQYF. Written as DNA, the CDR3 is TGTGCCAGCCAAAACCTTCGGCCAGGGCTGTACGAGCAGTACTTC.

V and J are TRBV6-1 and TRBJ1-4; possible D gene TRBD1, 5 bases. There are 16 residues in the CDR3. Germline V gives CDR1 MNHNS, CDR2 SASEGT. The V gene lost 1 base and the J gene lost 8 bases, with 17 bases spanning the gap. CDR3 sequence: CASSEGVRGVGEKLFF. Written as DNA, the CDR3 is TGTGCCAGCAGTGAAGGAGTCCGGGGGGTAGGGGAAAAACTGTTTTTT.

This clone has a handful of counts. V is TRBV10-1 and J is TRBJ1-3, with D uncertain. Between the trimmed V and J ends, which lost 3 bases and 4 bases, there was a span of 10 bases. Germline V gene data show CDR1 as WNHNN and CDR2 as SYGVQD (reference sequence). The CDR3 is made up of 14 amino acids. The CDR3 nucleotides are TGCGCCAGCAGTGAAGGAGGTTCGGGAAACACCATATATTTT. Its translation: CASSEGGSGNTIYF.

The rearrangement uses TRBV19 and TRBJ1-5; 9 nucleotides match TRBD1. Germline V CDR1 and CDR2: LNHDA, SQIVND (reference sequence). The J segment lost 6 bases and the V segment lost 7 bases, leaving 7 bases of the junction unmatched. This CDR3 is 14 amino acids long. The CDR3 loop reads CASMPGTGSQPQHF. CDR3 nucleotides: TGTGCCAGTATGCCCGGGACAGGGAGTCAGCCCCAGCATTTT.

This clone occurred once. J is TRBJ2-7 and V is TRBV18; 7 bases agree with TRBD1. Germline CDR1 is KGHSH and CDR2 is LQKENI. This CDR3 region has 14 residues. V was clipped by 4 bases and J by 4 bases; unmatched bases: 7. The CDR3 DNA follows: TGTGCCAGCTCACTCTCCGGGACAGAATACGAGCAGTACTTC. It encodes CASSLSGTEYEQYF.

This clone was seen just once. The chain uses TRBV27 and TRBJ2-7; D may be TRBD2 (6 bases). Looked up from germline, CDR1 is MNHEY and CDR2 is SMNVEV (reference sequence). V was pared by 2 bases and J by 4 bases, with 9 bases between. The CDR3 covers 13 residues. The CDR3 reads CASSLGGEYEQYF. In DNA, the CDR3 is TGTGCCAGCAGTTTAGGAGGGGAATACGAGCAGTACTTC.

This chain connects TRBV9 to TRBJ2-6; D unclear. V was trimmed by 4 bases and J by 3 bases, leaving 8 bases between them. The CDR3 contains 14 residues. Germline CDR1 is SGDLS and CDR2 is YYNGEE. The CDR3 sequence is CASSPAGGANVLTF. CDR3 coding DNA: TGTGCCAGCAGCCCCGCCGGTGGGGCCAACGTCCTGACTTTC. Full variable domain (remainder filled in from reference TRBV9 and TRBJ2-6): DSGVTQTPKHLITATGQRVTLRCSPRSGDLSVYWYQQSLDQGLQFLIQYYNGEERAKGNILERFSAQQFPDLHSELNLSSLELGDSALYFCASSPAGGANVLTFGAGSRLTVL.

The CDR3 sequence is CASSPRVGSGNSPLHF. The DNA of the CDR3 is TGTGCCAGCAGCCCCAGGGTGGGTTCCGGGAATTCACCCCTCCACTTT. This chain joins TRBV13 and TRBJ1-6; maybe TRBD1 (5 bases). From germline, CDR1 is PRHDT and CDR2 FYEKMQ (reference sequence). V was clipped by 5 bases and J by 7 bases, with 18 bases between them. The CDR3 has 16 residues.

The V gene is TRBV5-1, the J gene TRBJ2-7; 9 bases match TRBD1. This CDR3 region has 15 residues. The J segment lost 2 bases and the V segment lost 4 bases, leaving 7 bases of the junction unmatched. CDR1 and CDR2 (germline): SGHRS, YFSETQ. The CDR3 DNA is TGCGCCAGCAGCGGTCCCGGGACAGGGCCCTACGAGCAGTACTTC. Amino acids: CASSGPGTGPYEQYF.

CDR3 nucleotides: TGCGCCAGCAGCCCCCAGGATTATAGCAATCAGCCCCAGCATTTT. This gives the protein CASSPQDYSNQPQHF. V is TRBV4-1 and J is TRBJ1-5; the D is unclear. V was pared by 4 bases and J by 0 bases, with 10 bases between. Germline-derived CDR1 and CDR2 are MGHRA and YSYEKL. The CDR3 runs to 15 residues.

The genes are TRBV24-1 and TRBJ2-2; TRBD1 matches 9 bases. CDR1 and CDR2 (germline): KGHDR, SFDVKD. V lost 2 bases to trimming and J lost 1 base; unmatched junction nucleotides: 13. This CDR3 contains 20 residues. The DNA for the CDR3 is TGTGCCACCAGTGATTGGTTCGGGACAGGGTCCGACCGGAACACCGGGGAGCTGTTTTTT. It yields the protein CATSDWFGTGSDRNTGELFF.

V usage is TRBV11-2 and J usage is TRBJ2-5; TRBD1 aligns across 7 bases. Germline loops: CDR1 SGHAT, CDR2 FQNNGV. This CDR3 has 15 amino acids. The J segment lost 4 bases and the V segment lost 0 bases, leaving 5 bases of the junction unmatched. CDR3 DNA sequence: TGTGCCAGCAGCTTAGAGACAGGGATTATAGAGACCCAGTACTTC. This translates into CASSLETGIIETQYF.

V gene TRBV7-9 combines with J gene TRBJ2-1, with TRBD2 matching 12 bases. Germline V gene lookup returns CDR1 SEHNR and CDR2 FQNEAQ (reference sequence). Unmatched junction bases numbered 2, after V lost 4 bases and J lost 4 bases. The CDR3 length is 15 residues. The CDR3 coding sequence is TGTGCCAGCAGCTCCGGACTAGCGGGGTACAATGAGCAGTTCTTC. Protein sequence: CASSSGLAGYNEQFF.

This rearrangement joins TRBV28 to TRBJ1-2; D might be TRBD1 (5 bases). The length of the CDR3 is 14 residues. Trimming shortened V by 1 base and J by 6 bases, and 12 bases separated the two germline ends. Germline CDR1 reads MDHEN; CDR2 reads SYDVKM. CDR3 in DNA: TGTGCCAGCAGTTTATACGGGGGAGGGAATGGCTACACCTTC. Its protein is CASSLYGGGNGYTF.

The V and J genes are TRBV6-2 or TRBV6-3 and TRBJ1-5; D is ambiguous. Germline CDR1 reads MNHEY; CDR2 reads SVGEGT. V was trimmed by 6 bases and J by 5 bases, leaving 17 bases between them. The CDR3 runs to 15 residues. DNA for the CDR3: TGTGCCAGCAGCCCACCGGCAGGTCGCTATCAGCCCCAGCATTTT. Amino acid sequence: CASSPPAGRYQPQHF.

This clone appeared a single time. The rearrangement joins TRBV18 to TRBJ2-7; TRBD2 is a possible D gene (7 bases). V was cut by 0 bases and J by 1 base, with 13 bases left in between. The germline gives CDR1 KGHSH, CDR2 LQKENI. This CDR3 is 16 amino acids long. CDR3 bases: TGTGCCAGCTCACCACCAATGGGAGGGGGGTCCTACGAGCAGTACTTC. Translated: CASSPPMGGGSYEQYF.

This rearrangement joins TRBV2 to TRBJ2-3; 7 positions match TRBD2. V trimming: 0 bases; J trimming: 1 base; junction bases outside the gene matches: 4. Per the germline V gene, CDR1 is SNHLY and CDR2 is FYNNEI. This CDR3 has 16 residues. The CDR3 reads CASSEARAGGTDTQYF. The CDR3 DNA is TGTGCCAGCAGTGAAGCGCGGGCGGGGGGCACAGATACGCAGTATTTT.

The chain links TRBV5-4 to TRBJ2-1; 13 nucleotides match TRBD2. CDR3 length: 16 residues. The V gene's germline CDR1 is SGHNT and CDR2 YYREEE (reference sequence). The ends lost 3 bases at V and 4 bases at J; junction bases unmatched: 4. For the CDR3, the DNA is TGTGCCAGCAGCTCAACTAGCGGGGGGGCGTACAATGAGCAGTTCTTC. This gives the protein CASSSTSGGAYNEQFF.

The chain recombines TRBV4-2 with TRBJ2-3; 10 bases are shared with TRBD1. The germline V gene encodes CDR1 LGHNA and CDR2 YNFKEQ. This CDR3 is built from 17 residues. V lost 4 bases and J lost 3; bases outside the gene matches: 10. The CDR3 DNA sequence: TGTGCCAGCAGCCGCTCGCTGCCGGGACAGGGGACAGATACGCAGTATTTT. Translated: CASSRSLPGQGTDTQYF.

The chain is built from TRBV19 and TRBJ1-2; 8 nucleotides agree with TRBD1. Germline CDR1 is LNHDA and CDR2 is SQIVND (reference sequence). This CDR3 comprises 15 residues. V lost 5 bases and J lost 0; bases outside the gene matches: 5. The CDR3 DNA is TGTGCCAGTAGTGACGGACAGGGCCCTAACTATGGCTACACCTTC. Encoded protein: CASSDGQGPNYGYTF.

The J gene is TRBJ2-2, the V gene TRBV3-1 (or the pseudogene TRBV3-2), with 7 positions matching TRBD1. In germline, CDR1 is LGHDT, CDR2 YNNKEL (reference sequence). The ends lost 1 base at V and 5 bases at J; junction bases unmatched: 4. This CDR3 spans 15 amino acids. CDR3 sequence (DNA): TGTGCCAGCAGCCAAGTAAGGGGGCGGACCGGGGAGCTGTTTTTT. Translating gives CASSQVRGRTGELFF.

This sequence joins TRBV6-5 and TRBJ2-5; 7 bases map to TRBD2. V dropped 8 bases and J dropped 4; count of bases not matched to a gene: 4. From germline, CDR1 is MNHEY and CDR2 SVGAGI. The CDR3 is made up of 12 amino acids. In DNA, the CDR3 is TGTGCCAGCTTCGGGAGGCGAGAGACCCAGTACTTC. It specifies CASFGRRETQYF.

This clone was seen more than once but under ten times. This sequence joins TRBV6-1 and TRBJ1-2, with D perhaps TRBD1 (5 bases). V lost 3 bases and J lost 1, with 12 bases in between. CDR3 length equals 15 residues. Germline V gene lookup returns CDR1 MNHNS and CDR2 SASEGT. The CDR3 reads CASSDPDTGNYGYTF. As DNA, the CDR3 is TGTGCCAGCAGTGATCCGGACACCGGTAACTATGGCTACACCTTC.

The CDR3, as DNA: TGCGCCAGCAGCCCCTCCGGGAGCGGCAATCAGCCCCAGCATTTT. Residues: CASSPSGSGNQPQHF. The genes are TRBV4-1 and TRBJ1-5, with D uncertain. CDR3 length: 15 amino acids. Looked up from germline, CDR1 is MGHRA and CDR2 is YSYEKL. V lost 4 bases to trimming and J lost 2 bases, with 12 bases between them.

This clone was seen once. CDR3 bases: TGTGCCAGCGGGACAGGGAGGGATGGCTACACCTTC. Protein: CASGTGRDGYTF. The chain uses TRBV28 and TRBJ1-2; 9 bases agree with TRBD1. The germline gives CDR1 MDHEN, CDR2 SYDVKM. V trimming: 8 bases; J trimming: 6 bases; junction bases outside the gene matches: 4. The CDR3 consists of 12 residues.

CDR3 region: CASSFKSTGEETQYF. CDR3 in DNA: TGTGCCAGTAGTTTCAAATCCACAGGGGAAGAGACCCAGTACTTC. The chain carries TRBV19 and TRBJ2-5; TRBD1 matches 7 bases. The germline gives CDR1 LNHDA, CDR2 SQIVND (reference sequence). The trim removed 5 bases at V and 3 bases at J, leaving 9 bases unmatched. This CDR3 has 15 residues.

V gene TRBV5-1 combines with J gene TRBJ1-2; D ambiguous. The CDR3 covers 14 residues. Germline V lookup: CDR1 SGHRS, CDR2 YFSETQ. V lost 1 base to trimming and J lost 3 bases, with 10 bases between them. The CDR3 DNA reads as TGCGCCAGCAGCTTGACCCAAAGCCACTATGGCTACACCTTC. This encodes CASSLTQSHYGYTF.

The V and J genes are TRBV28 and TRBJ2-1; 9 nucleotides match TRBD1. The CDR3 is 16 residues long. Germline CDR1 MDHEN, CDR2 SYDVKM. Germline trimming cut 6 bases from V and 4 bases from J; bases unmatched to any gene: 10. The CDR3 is CASSGTGTGLYNEQFF. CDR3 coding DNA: TGTGCCAGCAGCGGTACCGGGACAGGGCTGTACAATGAGCAGTTCTTC. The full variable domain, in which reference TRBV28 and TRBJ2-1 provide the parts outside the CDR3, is DVKVTQSSRYLVKRTGEKVFLECVQDMDHENMFWYRQDPGLGLRLIYFSYDVKMKEKGDIPEGYSVSREKKERFSLILESASTNQTSMYLCASSGTGTGLYNEQFFGPGTRLTVL.